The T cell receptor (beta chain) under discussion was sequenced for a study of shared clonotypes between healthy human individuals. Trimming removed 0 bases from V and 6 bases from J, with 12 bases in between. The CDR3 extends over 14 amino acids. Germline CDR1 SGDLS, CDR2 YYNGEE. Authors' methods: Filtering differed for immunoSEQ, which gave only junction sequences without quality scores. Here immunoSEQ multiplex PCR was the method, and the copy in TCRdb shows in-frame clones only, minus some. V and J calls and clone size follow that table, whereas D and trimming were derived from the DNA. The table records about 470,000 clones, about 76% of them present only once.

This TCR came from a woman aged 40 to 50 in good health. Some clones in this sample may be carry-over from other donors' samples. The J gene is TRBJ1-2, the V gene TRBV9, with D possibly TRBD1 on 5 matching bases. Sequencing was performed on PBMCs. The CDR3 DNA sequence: TGTGCCAGCAGCGTAGCGGCAGGGCTGGATGGCTACACCTTC. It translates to CASSVAAGLDGYTF.